These 10 T cell receptor beta chains were sequenced from one sample in a study of blood T cell repertoires in COVID-19 (dated by TCRdb to the early 2020s). Libraries came from the immunoSEQ multiplex PCR assay. TCRdb's version of the immuneACCESS table is confined to in-frame rearrangements and falls short of the full clone set. An unresolved V gene accounts for under half of the shortfall where checked; the remainder is of unknown origin. This sample is represented by 390,000 or so clones; 80% to 85% of them were singletons. The ten largest clonotypes hold approximately 5% of the sample. Material for sequencing was PBMCs or T cells enriched from blood (not recorded which). All receptors derive from a woman in her forties or fifties who had recovered from COVID-19.

The chain employs TRBV7-9 and TRBJ2-7; 9 bases map to TRBD1. CDR1 SEHNR and CDR2 FQNEAQ come from the germline V gene (reference sequence). With V trimmed by 0 bases and J by 7 bases, 10 bases remained unmatched. The CDR3 loop spans 16 amino acids. The chain's CDR3 is CASSLASGTGSSEQYF. CDR3 bases: TGTGCCAGCAGCTTAGCCTCCGGGACAGGGTCGAGTGAGCAGTACTTC.

The rearrangement joins TRBV5-1 to TRBJ2-5, with 12 bases matching TRBD2. The CDR3 is 16 residues long. Germline V gives CDR1 SGHRS, CDR2 YFSETQ. With V trimmed by 5 bases and J by 1 base, 6 bases remained unmatched. The CDR3 sequence is CASRGTSGWGQETQYF. In DNA form, the CDR3 reads TGCGCCAGCAGGGGGACTAGCGGGTGGGGCCAAGAGACCCAGTACTTC. Complete variable domain (other parts from reference TRBV5-1 and TRBJ2-5): KAGVTQTPRYLIKTRGQQVTLSCSPISGHRSVSWYQQTPGQGLQFLFEYFSETQRNKGNFPGRFSGRQFSNSRSEMNVSTLELGDSALYLCASRGTSGWGQETQYFGPGTRLLVL.

As DNA, the CDR3 is TGTGCCAGCAGTCCAATCCGGGACAGGGGGCATCGGGGCTACACCTTC. Protein sequence: CASSPIRDRGHRGYTF. The rearrangement uses TRBV6-6 and TRBJ1-2, with 12 bases lining up with TRBD1. V shed 5 bases, J shed 8 bases, and the junction held 12 bases outside the gene matches. CDR3 length: 16 residues. CDR1 is MNHNY and CDR2 is SVGAGI in the germline V gene (reference sequence).

The V and J genes are TRBV9 and TRBJ1-3; 7 bases map to TRBD1. Germline V CDR1 and CDR2: SGDLS, YYNGEE. J lost 4 bases, V lost 4 bases, and 8 bases had no gene match. The CDR3 contains 15 residues. The CDR3 nucleotides are TGTGCCAGCAGCTTAAAGACAGGGACGGGAAACACCATATATTTT. Protein sequence: CASSLKTGTGNTIYF.

The chain has TRBV27 and TRBJ1-1; maybe TRBD1 (5 bases). Germline loops: CDR1 MNHEY, CDR2 SMNVEV (reference sequence). This CDR3 has 13 residues. V lost 5 bases and J 4 bases, leaving 11 bases between the germline ends. CDR3 DNA: TGTGCCAGCAGTCCACAGGTGGCCACTGAAGCTTTCTTT. This translates into CASSPQVATEAFF.

This clone was counted between two and nine times. Other DNA sequences in this specimen translate into the identical CDR3. The chain carries TRBV18 and TRBJ2-7, with D uncertain. V lost 3 bases and J 3 bases, leaving 3 bases between the germline ends. Looked up from germline, CDR1 is KGHSH and CDR2 is LQKENI. The length of the CDR3 is 11 residues. Here the CDR3 DNA reads TGTGCCAGCTCACCCAACTACGAGCAGTACTTC. Its protein product is CASSPNYEQYF. The full variable domain, its missing parts supplied by reference TRBV18 and TRBJ2-7, is NAGVMQNPRHLVRRRGQEARLRCSPMKGHSHVYWYRQLPEEGLKFMVYLQKENIIDESGMPKERFSAEFPKEGPSILRIQQVVRGDSAAYFCASSPNYEQYFGPGTRLTVT.

The genes are TRBV29-1 and TRBJ1-3; D perhaps matches TRBD1 (5 bases). The V end was cut by 4 bases, the J end by 3 bases, with 7 bases between. The CDR3 spans 12 residues. Germline CDR1 and CDR2: SQVTM and ANQGSEA. CDR3 in DNA: TGCAGCGTTGCAGGGTATGGAAACACCATATATTTT. This sequence encodes CSVAGYGNTIYF.

This rearrangement joins TRBV29-1 to TRBJ1-3; 7 bases fit TRBD1. The CDR3 is 13 residues long. Germline V gene lookup returns CDR1 SQVTM and CDR2 ANQGSEA. The trim removed 6 bases at V and 3 bases at J, leaving 5 bases unmatched. The CDR3 nucleotides read TGCAGCGTGGCAGGGGGGAATGGAAACACCATATATTTT. As protein: CSVAGGNGNTIYF.

The chain links TRBV30 to TRBJ2-7; 7 nucleotides align to TRBD2. Germline CDR1 is GTSNPN and CDR2 is SVGIG (reference sequence). Losses at the gene ends were 3 bases for V and 5 bases for J; bases not matched to a gene: 4. This CDR3 contains 12 residues. The CDR3 here is CAWRGRDHEQYF. CDR3 in DNA: TGTGCCTGGAGAGGGAGGGACCACGAGCAGTACTTC.

The chain employs TRBV18 and TRBJ2-7; 8 nucleotides agree with TRBD2. J was trimmed by 7 bases and V by 2 bases; bases with no gene match: 13. This CDR3 is 16 amino acids long. The germline V gene encodes CDR1 KGHSH and CDR2 LQKENI. The CDR3 nucleotides read TGTGCCAGCTCACCATCCGTGCAAGCGGGGGCGGGGGAGCAGTACTTC. This sequence encodes CASSPSVQAGAGEQYF. Full variable domain (rest looked up from reference TRBV18 and TRBJ2-7): NAGVMQNPRHLVRRRGQEARLRCSPMKGHSHVYWYRQLPEEGLKFMVYLQKENIIDESGMPKERFSAEFPKEGPSILRIQQVVRGDSAAYFCASSPSVQAGAGEQYFGPGTRLTVT.